One sample yielded the 16 T cell receptor beta chains listed below, sequenced in a study of PD-1 blockade in classical Hodgkin lymphoma. The time point was: cycle 4 day 1 (C4D1), after 5 to 7 weeks of nivolumab. Every patient had relapsed following autologous stem cell transplantation, and cohorts differed in brentuximab vedotin exposure. Assay used: immunoSEQ multiplex PCR; TCRdb lists only in-frame clones, some missing. The sample has some 27,000 clones, about four fifths seen once; the top ten hold around 15%. The input for sequencing was peripheral blood mononuclear cells (PBMCs), taken before the fourth cycle of nivolumab. These receptors were taken from a human donor with classical Hodgkin lymphoma.

The rearrangement links TRBV28 to TRBJ2-4; 10 bases agree with TRBD2. This CDR3 has 17 amino acids. Looked up from germline, CDR1 is MDHEN and CDR2 is SYDVKM. V lost 5 bases, J lost 5 bases, and 12 bases stayed unmatched. CDR3 DNA: TGTGCCAGCAGTCCACCTCCACGACTAGCGGGTCAAAACATTCAGTACTTC. This gives the protein CASSPPPRLAGQNIQYF.

The CDR3: CASSGSGTYASGNPTETQYF. The CDR3 DNA follows: TGTGCCAGCAGCGGGAGTGGGACATATGCTAGCGGGAACCCCACGGAGACCCAGTACTTC. This sequence joins TRBV7-8 and TRBJ2-5, with 9 bases that match TRBD2. Unmatched junction bases numbered 24, after V lost 5 bases and J lost 5 bases. The CDR3 loop spans 20 amino acids. Germline values: CDR1 SGHVS, CDR2 FQNEAQ.

This clone was seen once. The chain is built from TRBV7-9 and TRBJ1-1, with TRBD1 matching 7 bases. Germline CDR1 reads SEHNR; CDR2 reads FQNEAQ (reference sequence). Trimming at V came to 5 bases and at J to 2 bases, leaving 2 bases not matched to a gene. This CDR3 has 13 amino acids. CDR3 DNA sequence: TGTGCCAGCAGCAGACAGGGAAACACTGAAGCTTTCTTT. It specifies CASSRQGNTEAFF.

This clone has only a few counts. The chain carries TRBV27 and TRBJ1-1; TRBD1 is a possible D gene (5 bases). Trimming removed 4 bases at V and 1 base at J, with 16 bases between. CDR3 length: 16 residues. CDR1 is MNHEY, CDR2 SMNVEV, per germline (reference sequence). The CDR3 nucleotides are TGTGCCAGCAGTTCCCTCACTTTAGACAGGAACACTGAAGCTTTCTTT. Translated, it gives CASSSLTLDRNTEAFF.

The CDR3 spells CASSPLASGAFHEQYF. For the CDR3, the DNA is TGCGCCAGCAGCCCACTCGCTAGCGGAGCCTTCCACGAGCAGTACTTC. V gene TRBV5-1 combines with J gene TRBJ2-7; TRBD2 agrees at 7 bases. The germline V gene encodes CDR1 SGHRS and CDR2 YFSETQ. Trimming at V came to 4 bases and at J to 5 bases, leaving 15 bases not matched to a gene. CDR3 length: 16 amino acids.

The chain combines TRBV5-1 with TRBJ2-1; the D is unclear. Germline CDR1 and CDR2: SGHRS and YFSETQ. The CDR3 is 15 amino acids. V was cut by 3 bases and J by 2 bases, with 12 bases left in between. This CDR3 is CASSSQLPPYNEQFF. The CDR3 nucleotides are TGCGCCAGCAGCTCCCAGTTGCCCCCCTACAATGAGCAGTTCTTC.

This clone appeared once. The chain links TRBV11-2 to TRBJ2-1; D uncertain. The germline V gene encodes CDR1 SGHAT and CDR2 FQNNGV. The V end was cut by 5 bases, the J end by 7 bases, with 9 bases between. This CDR3 is 12 amino acids long. CDR3 loop: CASSARRNEQFF. The CDR3 nucleotides read TGTGCCAGCAGCGCAAGGCGGAATGAGCAGTTCTTC.

V and J are TRBV18 and TRBJ2-5; 9 bases map to TRBD1. CDR1 and CDR2 from the germline V gene are KGHSH and LQKENI. The CDR3 sequence is 16 residues long. With V trimmed by 4 bases and J by 5 bases, 11 bases remained unmatched. CDR3 coding DNA: TGTGCCAGCTCACAGACCAGGACAGGGGCGTGGGAGACCCAGTACTTC. Amino acid sequence: CASSQTRTGAWETQYF.

The V gene is TRBV19, the J gene TRBJ2-1; D possibly corresponds to TRBD1 (5 bases). The CDR3 totals 16 residues. Germline assignment: CDR1 LNHDA and CDR2 SQIVND (reference sequence). Trimming pared 4 bases from V and 0 bases from J, leaving 13 bases between. CDR3 sequence: CASSSPRGSSYNEQFF. In DNA form, the CDR3 reads TGTGCCAGTAGTAGTCCTAGGGGTAGCTCCTACAATGAGCAGTTCTTC.

This chain joins TRBV6-5 and TRBJ2-7, with a tentative D call TRBD1 (5 bases). Per germline, CDR1 MNHEY and CDR2 SVGAGI. The CDR3 has 14 amino acids. The V end lost 0 bases, the J end lost 2 bases, and 8 bases lay between the germline ends. The CDR3 loop is CASSYSRQPYEQYF. CDR3 coding DNA: TGTGCCAGCAGTTACTCGAGACAGCCCTACGAGCAGTACTTC.

The rearrangement joins TRBV30 to TRBJ1-4; D unclear. This CDR3 has 11 residues. The V gene's germline CDR1 is GTSNPN and CDR2 SVGIG (reference sequence). V was cut by 4 bases and J by 10 bases, with 10 bases left in between. The CDR3 nucleotides read TGTGCCTGGAAGGAAGCGGGAAAACTGTTTTTT. Amino acid sequence: CAWKEAGKLFF.

The chain combines TRBV27 with TRBJ2-7; a weak D match, TRBD2 (5 bases). Germline V CDR1 and CDR2: MNHEY, SMNVEV (reference sequence). The V end lost 8 bases, the J end lost 0 bases, and 14 bases lay between the germline ends. There are 14 residues in the CDR3. Here the CDR3 reads CASAGQDSSYEQYF. The CDR3 DNA sequence: TGTGCCAGCGCGGGTCAGGATAGCTCCTACGAGCAGTACTTC.

The rearrangement links TRBV6-5 to TRBJ1-1; TRBD1 might be the D (5 bases). Germline CDR1 reads MNHEY; CDR2 reads SVGAGI. Trimming pared 2 bases from V and 7 bases from J, leaving 14 bases between. There are 14 residues in the CDR3. CDR3 sequence: CASSYAGNRNEAFF. CDR3 DNA sequence: TGTGCCAGCAGTTACGCAGGGAATCGTAATGAAGCTTTCTTT.

This clone was found once. The chain has TRBV28 and TRBJ1-5, with D possibly TRBD1 on 6 matching bases. Between the trimmed V and J ends, which lost 2 bases and 11 bases, there was a span of 16 bases. Per germline, CDR1 MDHEN and CDR2 SYDVKM. This CDR3 is 14 amino acids long. The CDR3 DNA sequence: TGTGCCAGCAGTTTACTGATACAGGGAGGTACCCAGCATTTT. Its translation is CASSLLIQGGTQHF. The full variable domain, in which reference TRBV28 and TRBJ1-5 provide the parts outside the CDR3, is DVKVTQSSRYLVKRTGEKVFLECVQDMDHENMFWYRQDPGLGLRLIYFSYDVKMKEKGDIPEGYSVSREKKERFSLILESASTNQTSMYLCASSLLIQGGTQHFGDGTRLSIL.

The chain couples TRBV5-1 to TRBJ2-1; D possibly corresponds to TRBD2 (5 bases). There are 16 residues in the CDR3. Trimming pared 4 bases from V and 5 bases from J, leaving 19 bases between. Per the germline V gene, CDR1 is SGHRS and CDR2 is YFSETQ. DNA for the CDR3: TGCGCCAGCAGCGCGATGACTAAGTCGGGAAACAATGAGCAGTTCTTC. Its protein is CASSAMTKSGNNEQFF.

This clone was observed once. This chain joins TRBV7-9 and TRBJ2-7; 7 nucleotides match TRBD2. J was trimmed by 4 bases and V by 5 bases; bases with no gene match: 11. Germline V gene sequence: CDR1 SEHNR, CDR2 FQNEAQ (reference sequence). The CDR3 is 15 residues long. CDR3 bases: TGTGCCAGCAGCCCAAGTGGCGGGAGACGGTACGAGCAGTACTTC. Its translation is CASSPSGGRRYEQYF. Combining the CDR3 with reference TRBV7-9 and TRBJ2-7 gives the whole variable domain DTGVSQNPRHKITKRGQNVTFRCDPISEHNRLYWYRQTLGQGPEFLTYFQNEAQLEKSRLLSDRFSAERPKGSFSTLEIQRTEQGDSAMYLCASSPSGGRRYEQYFGPGTRLTVT.